This TCR beta chain was found in a study of blood T cell repertoires in COVID-19. Study-wide background: Collection of acute and convalescent COVID-19 samples took place in the United States, Italy and Spain. T cells, B-cell-depleted T cells, or PBMCs provided the cDNA or gDNA that served as material.

As handled by the study authors: Using reference gene primer amplification, nucleated cell counts were estimated. Libraries were prepared by immunoSEQ multiplex PCR; TCRdb keeps only in-frame clonotypes and omits some of them. The V and J calls and clone size are taken from that table; D and trimming were inferred from the DNA. Found here are roughly 190,000 clones, under 85% of them singletons; the top ten hold around 6.5%. V gave up 0 bases and J gave up 8 bases, with 14 bases separating them. Per germline, CDR1 SGHRS and CDR2 YFSETQ. CDR3 length: 14 residues. The clonotype comes from a woman in her forties with acute or convalescent COVID-19. The genes are TRBV5-1 and TRBJ1-2; D might be TRBD1 (5 bases). Sequences were obtained from peripheral blood. The CDR3 is CASSLDSGIDGYTF. In nucleotides, the CDR3 is TGCGCCAGCAGCTTGGATTCAGGGATTGACGGCTACACCTTC.